A selection of T cell receptor beta chains follows, all from one sample in a study of Graves' ophthalmopathy and Graves' hyperthyroidism. One entry per CDR3 protein, called by TCRdb with MiXCR from the multiplex PCR reads. The table includes 650,000 to 900,000 distinct CDR3 sequences, roughly two fifths detected once. The sequenced sample was peripheral blood. All receptors derive from an adult man with Graves' ophthalmopathy. CDR3s include the opening cysteine and the closing phenylalanine or tryptophan. D genes are given only for firm matches. Clone size is not always given. Where it is, it says once, few, many or a class for expanded clones.

j_call | v_call | d_call | clone_size | cdr3_nt | cdr3_aa
TRBJ2-2 | TRBV10-3 | - | - | TGTGCCAGCAGTAAACTCGATGGGGGTCAAGGCACCGGGGAGCTGTTTTTT | CASSKLDGGQGTGELFF
TRBJ1-2 | TRBV7-8 | - | few | TGTGCCAGCAGCTTAGAGGACGCCGGCTATGGCTACACCTTC | CASSLEDAGYGYTF
TRBJ2-7 | TRBV7-9 | - | - | TGTGCCAGCAGTTACCAGGACAGACGCGAGCAGTACTTC | CASSYQDRREQYF
TRBJ2-7 | TRBV25-1 | - | - | TGTGCCAGCAGTCCCAACCCCTCAGCGGCCGAGCAGTACTTC | CASSPNPSAAEQYF
TRBJ2-2 | TRBV25-1 | - | few | TGTGCCAGCACCCTCTGGACAGCTCACGGGGAGCTGTTTTTT | CASTLWTAHGELFF
TRBJ1-2 | TRBV6-1 | - | - | TGTGCCAGCAGCCCGCCATTCAGGGGAAACTATGGCTACACCTTC | CASSPPFRGNYGYTF
TRBJ2-5 | TRBV7-7 | - | many | TGTGCTAGCAGCATCGGGGGACAGCGGCAAGAGACCCAGTACTTC | CASSIGGQRQETQYF
TRBJ2-7 | TRBV29-1 | TRBD1 | - | TGCAGCGTTGGCGGACAGGACTACGAGCAGTACTTC | CSVGGQDYEQYF
TRBJ2-7 | TRBV11-2 | TRBD1 | - | TGTGCCAGCAGCTTAACCCAGGGGGCCGACGAGCAGTACTTC | CASSLTQGADEQYF
TRBJ1-4 | TRBV10-3 | - | - | TGTGCCATCAGTGAGCAGGTTGATGAAAAACTGTTTTTT | CAISEQVDEKLFF
TRBJ1-4 | TRBV6-1 | TRBD1 | - | TGTGCCAGCAGTGGCCGGGACAGGGGAACTAATGAAAAACTGTTTTTT | CASSGRDRGTNEKLFF
TRBJ1-1 | TRBV20-1 | - | few | TGCAGTGCTAGGATCGTTATGAACACTGAAGCTTTCTTT | CSARIVMNTEAFF
TRBJ2-5 | TRBV20-1 | TRBD1 | - | TGCAGTCCAATAGACAGGGGGCGACGGGAGACCCAGTACTTC | CSPIDRGRRETQYF
TRBJ1-5 | TRBV7-8 | TRBD1 | - | TGTGCCAGCATCAGAACAGGGGGGTCTAGCAATCAGCCCCAGCATTTT | CASIRTGGSSNQPQHF
TRBJ1-6 | TRBV25-1 | TRBD1 | - | TGCGCCAGCAGCCCCGACTTTACGCGAGGACAGGGCAGCTCCTATAATTCACCCCTCCACTTT | CASSPDFTRGQGSSYNSPLHF
TRBJ1-4 | TRBV10-2 | - | many | TGCGCCAGCAGGCAAGGTTTGGCTAATGAAAAACTGTTTTTT | CASRQGLANEKLFF
TRBJ2-5 | TRBV7-3 | - | - | TGTGCCAGCAGCCACGGGACAATAGGAGAGACCCAGTACTTC | CASSHGTIGETQYF
TRBJ1-2 | TRBV15 | - | many | TGTGCCACCAGCAGAGAATTTACTGGTGGCTATGGCTACACCTTC | CATSREFTGGYGYTF
TRBJ2-5 | TRBV5-1 | - | - | TGCGCCAGCAGCAGCCAAACCCTCGTTAGCGGCGAGACCCAGTACTTC | CASSSQTLVSGETQYF
TRBJ2-5 | TRBV10-2 | - | many | TGCGCCAGCAGGGCTTACGTGGAGGAGACCCAGTACTTC | CASRAYVEETQYF
TRBJ2-7 | TRBV5-1 | - | many | TGCGCCAGCAGCTCCGGACAGATCCCCTACGAGCAGTACTTC | CASSSGQIPYEQYF
TRBJ2-7 | TRBV7-2 | TRBD2 | - | TGTGCCAGCAGCTCCTCCCTAGCGGGAGGGGGGTACGAGCAGTACTTC | CASSSSLAGGGYEQYF
TRBJ1-2 | TRBV7-8 | - | many | TGTGCCAGCAGCTTAGTACAGGGAGGTGGTGGCTACACCTTC | CASSLVQGGGGYTF
TRBJ1-1 | TRBV9 | TRBD1 | - | TGTGCCAGCAGCCAAGTAAGACAGGGGCCCAAGGCTTTCTTT | CASSQVRQGPKAFF
TRBJ2-7 | TRBV2 | TRBD2 | few | TGTGCCAGCAGCCCTAGCGGGCCCTCCTACGAGCAGTACTTC | CASSPSGPSYEQYF
TRBJ1-5 | TRBV2 | TRBD1 | few | TGTGCCAGCTCACCTTTAGGGGACAGTAGCAATCAGCCCCAGCATTTT | CASSPLGDSSNQPQHF
TRBJ1-2 | TRBV7-9 | - | many | TGTGCCAGCAGCTTAGGAGGGGCGGATGGCTACACCTTC | CASSLGGADGYTF
TRBJ1-3 | TRBV6-6 | - | few | TGTGCCAGCAAAGGTGCCAGGGCCTCTGGAAACACCATATATTTT | CASKGARASGNTIYF
TRBJ2-2 | TRBV25-1 | TRBD2 | - | TGTGCCAGCAGTTACTTGCGGGGGGGCCAATGGACCGGGGAGCTGTTTTTT | CASSYLRGGQWTGELFF
TRBJ2-6 | TRBV2 | - | - | TGTGCCAGCGGGGAGACAGAATTGAACTCTGGGGCCAACGTCCTGACTTTC | CASGETELNSGANVLTF
TRBJ2-7 | TRBV15 | TRBD2 | - | TGTGCCACCAGCTTGGAGCGGGGATACTACGAGCAGTACTTC | CATSLERGYYEQYF
TRBJ1-1 | TRBV7-3 | - | many | TGTGCCAGCAGCTCCCACAACACTGAAGCTTTCTTT | CASSSHNTEAFF
TRBJ2-7 | TRBV29-1 | TRBD2 | many | TGCAGCGTTGGGGGGGGGTTCACCTACGAGCAGTACTTC | CSVGGGFTYEQYF
TRBJ1-2 | TRBV2 | TRBD1 | many | TGTGCCAGCAGAGACGGACAGGGGGCTTGGTATGGCTACACCTTC | CASRDGQGAWYGYTF
TRBJ1-2 | TRBV9 | - | few | TGTGCCAGCAGCCTACAGGCTCTGGGGGGCTATGGCTACACCTTC | CASSLQALGGYGYTF
TRBJ1-5 | TRBV12-3/TRBV12-4 | - | many | TGTGCCAGCAGCTCCCCCCTGGGGGCCAATCAGCCCCAGCATTTT | CASSSPLGANQPQHF
TRBJ1-6 | TRBV7-9 | TRBD1 | many | TGTGCCAGCAGCTTATCAACAGGGGTTGATTCACCCCTCCACTTT | CASSLSTGVDSPLHF
TRBJ1-2 | TRBV19 | TRBD1 | once | TGTGCCGGTAGAGGGACAGCCTCAAACTATGGCTACACCTTC | CAGRGTASNYGYTF
TRBJ1-2 | TRBV5-1 | TRBD1 | - | TGCGCCAGCAGCTTGGATGGAGGGACAGGTGGCTACACCTTC | CASSLDGGTGGYTF
TRBJ1-3 | TRBV20-1 | - | few | TGCAGTGCTAACGGCGGAGAGTCTGGAAACACCATATATTTT | CSANGGESGNTIYF
TRBJ1-5 | TRBV9 | - | - | TGTGCCAGCGGAATCAGGGGCGGGGGCAATCAGCCCCAGCATTTT | CASGIRGGGNQPQHF
TRBJ2-2 | TRBV29-1 | - | many | TGCAGCGTTGAAGATGGGGTTCCAGGGGTCGGGGAGCTGTTTTTT | CSVEDGVPGVGELFF
TRBJ2-7 | TRBV25-1 | TRBD2 | - | TGTGCCAGCAGTTTGGACGCTAGCGGGAGTTGGTACGAGCAGTACTTC | CASSLDASGSWYEQYF
TRBJ2-5 | TRBV12-3/TRBV12-4 | TRBD1 | - | TGTGCCAGCAGTCCGCGGGGACAGGGGGAAGAGACCCAGTACTTC | CASSPRGQGEETQYF
TRBJ2-7 | TRBV20-1 | - | - | TGCAGTGCTAGTGTCGACTGGCACGAGCAGTACTTC | CSASVDWHEQYF
TRBJ1-5 | TRBV12-3/TRBV12-4 | - | few | TGTGCCAGCAGTTTTGACGGGGAGACGGCTCCCCAGCATTTT | CASSFDGETAPQHF
TRBJ2-7 | TRBV2 | TRBD1 | many | TGTGCCAGCCATGGGACAGGCGTAAACTCCTACGAGCAGTACTTC | CASHGTGVNSYEQYF
TRBJ2-3 | TRBV15 | - | - | TGTGCCACCAGCAGTGGTGGGAATACGCAGTATTTT | CATSSGGNTQYF
TRBJ1-5 | TRBV7-6 | - | few | TGTGCCAGCAGCTTAGACGTGGGGCGCGGCAATCAGCCCCAGCATTTT | CASSLDVGRGNQPQHF